Listed below are T cell receptor beta chains from one sample, sequenced in a study of cytomegalovirus exposure and HLA in healthy donors. Sequencing used immunoSEQ multiplex PCR; TCRdb keeps in-frame clones, though not all of them. Among roughly 89,000 clones, approximately 80% were seen once, and the ten largest hold approximately 2%. Sequenced input: PBMCs. The receptor set was obtained from a man younger than 35 in good health and CMV-seronegative. CDR3s include the opening cysteine and the closing phenylalanine or tryptophan. The D gene is left open where the match is weak. Clone sizes are given selectively: once, few, many, or a class where the clone is expanded.

d_call,j_call,clone_size,v_call,cdr3_nt,cdr3_aa
-,TRBJ2-3,-,TRBV18,TGTGCCAGCTCACCACCCCAGACAGATACGCAGTATTTT,CASSPPQTDTQYF
-,TRBJ1-2,few,TRBV29-1,TGCAGCGTTGGTCAGGGTCCCTATGGCTACACCTTC,CSVGQGPYGYTF
TRBD1,TRBJ2-2,-,TRBV6-6,TGTGCCGCTTACAGGGGGGACTTGTCCGGGGAGCTGTTTTTT,CAAYRGDLSGELFF
-,TRBJ1-6,few,TRBV27,TGTGCCAGCAAATTAGAAAGCTACTATAATTCACCCCTCCACTTT,CASKLESYYNSPLHF
-,TRBJ2-1,-,TRBV5-1,TGCGCCAGCAGCTTGGCTAGTAACAATGAGCAGTTCTTC,CASSLASNNEQFF
-,TRBJ2-7,once,TRBV19,TGTGCCAGTAGTATAGAGGGATCGGGGTGGCGCGAGCAGTACTTC,CASSIEGSGWREQYF
TRBD1,TRBJ1-6,-,TRBV10-3,TGTGCCATCGGGGTAGACAGGGGTTCACCCCTCCACTTT,CAIGVDRGSPLHF
-,TRBJ2-1,once,TRBV2,TGTGCCAGCAGTGTTGAGGGTTTCTCCTACAATGAGCAGTTCTTC,CASSVEGFSYNEQFF
TRBD1,TRBJ1-1,-,TRBV9,TGTGCCAGCAGCGTAGGCTCGACAGGGGTGTCTACTGAAGCTTTCTTT,CASSVGSTGVSTEAFF
-,TRBJ2-7,-,TRBV6-1,TGTGCCAGCAGTGAAGTAACAGGGTATTCGTTCTACGAGCAGTACTTC,CASSEVTGYSFYEQYF
-,TRBJ2-1,few,TRBV6-6,TGTGCCAGCAGCAACGGACTTACCCCCTACAATGAGCAGTTCTTC,CASSNGLTPYNEQFF
-,TRBJ2-3,-,TRBV5-4,TGTGCCAGCAGCTGGGGGCGCAGCACAGATACGCAGTATTTT,CASSWGRSTDTQYF
-,TRBJ2-3,-,TRBV2,TGTGCCAGCATGGGACTTCGCTACACAGATACGCAGTATTTT,CASMGLRYTDTQYF
TRBD1,TRBJ1-3,-,TRBV2,TGTGCCAGCAGTGAAGCGCTTCACCAGGGGGCGCGTGGAAACACCATATATTTT,CASSEALHQGARGNTIYF
TRBD1,TRBJ2-2,-,TRBV19,TGTGCCAGTAACCCGGGACAGGGAACCGGGGAGCTGTTTTTT,CASNPGQGTGELFF
-,TRBJ1-1,-,TRBV2,TGTGCCAGCAGTGAGGAGGGACTGATCACTGAAGCTTTCTTT,CASSEEGLITEAFF
-,TRBJ1-5,-,TRBV19,TGTGCCAGTAGTGCGGGGGGTGGCAATCAGCCCCAGCATTTT,CASSAGGGNQPQHF
TRBD1,TRBJ1-2,-,TRBV7-9,TGTGCCAGCAGCCGGGACAGGAGAACCTATGGCTACACCTTC,CASSRDRRTYGYTF
TRBD1,TRBJ2-7,-,TRBV5-1,TGCGCCAGCAGCTTGGACAGGGGACAATACGAGCAGTACTTC,CASSLDRGQYEQYF
-,TRBJ2-1,-,TRBV7-7,TGTGCCAGCAGCTGGGCGGCAGGGGATGGCAATGAGCAGTTCTTC,CASSWAAGDGNEQFF
TRBD2,TRBJ2-3,-,TRBV30,TGTGCCTGGGGACTAGCGGGGGGGGCTACGCAGTATTTT,CAWGLAGGATQYF
TRBD2,TRBJ2-1,-,TRBV14,TGTGCCAGCAGCCAAGATAGCTGGGGGGGCTCCTACAATGAGCAGTTCTTC,CASSQDSWGGSYNEQFF
-,TRBJ2-3,few,TRBV11-2,TGTGCCAGCAGCTCCAGGGGGGGCACAGATACGCAGTATTTT,CASSSRGGTDTQYF
-,TRBJ1-2,-,TRBV11-2,TGTGCCAGCAGCTTGGACAGAGGAGACCACTATGGCTACACCTTC,CASSLDRGDHYGYTF
TRBD1,TRBJ1-1,-,TRBV5-8,TGTGCCAGGCGACAGGGAGGTCGAATGAACACTGAAGCTTTCTTT,CARRQGGRMNTEAFF
TRBD1,TRBJ2-7,-,TRBV14,TGTGCCACCTCCGGGACAGGGGGCTACGAGCAGTACTTC,CATSGTGGYEQYF
TRBD1,TRBJ2-7,once,TRBV13,TGTGCCAGCAGCAGACGAGGGGGTACGGGACAGGGGGCCTACGAGCAGTACTTC,CASSRRGGTGQGAYEQYF
TRBD2,TRBJ2-3,once,TRBV6-4,TGTGCCAGCAGCGCGGGCGGGGGAACAGATACGCAGTATTTT,CASSAGGGTDTQYF